This T cell receptor (beta chain) was sequenced for a study of T cells in Graves' hyperthyroidism and ophthalmopathy. Amplification of TCR beta CDR3 regions was performed using RNA transcripts as template. The HTBI primer set was used in a first-round RT-PCR of the TCR CDR3. One entry per CDR3 protein, called by TCRdb with MiXCR from the multiplex PCR reads. The profile shows just under 750,000 distinct CDR3 sequences, 30% to 40% of them singletons. This clonotype was recorded many times. Its antigen is currently unknown. The CDR3 is 17 residues long. V lost 1 base to trimming and J lost 5 bases; unmatched junction nucleotides: 11. Germline V gene sequence: CDR1 SGHTA, CDR2 FQGNSA. Whole-study results and caveats: Most clonotypes that expanded in the thyroid above 0.001 also showed up in blood. Separation of ophthalmopathy from stable hyperthyroidism was achieved by a 13 V-J model.

The clonotype originates from a woman aged 35 to 49 with Graves' hyperthyroidism. The V gene is TRBV7-2, the J gene TRBJ1-1; 9 bases line up with TRBD1. What was sequenced was blood. CDR3 in amino acids: CASSLVGTGYVGTEAFF. Here the CDR3 DNA reads TGTGCCAGCAGCTTAGTGGGGACAGGGTACGTGGGGACTGAAGCTTTCTTT.